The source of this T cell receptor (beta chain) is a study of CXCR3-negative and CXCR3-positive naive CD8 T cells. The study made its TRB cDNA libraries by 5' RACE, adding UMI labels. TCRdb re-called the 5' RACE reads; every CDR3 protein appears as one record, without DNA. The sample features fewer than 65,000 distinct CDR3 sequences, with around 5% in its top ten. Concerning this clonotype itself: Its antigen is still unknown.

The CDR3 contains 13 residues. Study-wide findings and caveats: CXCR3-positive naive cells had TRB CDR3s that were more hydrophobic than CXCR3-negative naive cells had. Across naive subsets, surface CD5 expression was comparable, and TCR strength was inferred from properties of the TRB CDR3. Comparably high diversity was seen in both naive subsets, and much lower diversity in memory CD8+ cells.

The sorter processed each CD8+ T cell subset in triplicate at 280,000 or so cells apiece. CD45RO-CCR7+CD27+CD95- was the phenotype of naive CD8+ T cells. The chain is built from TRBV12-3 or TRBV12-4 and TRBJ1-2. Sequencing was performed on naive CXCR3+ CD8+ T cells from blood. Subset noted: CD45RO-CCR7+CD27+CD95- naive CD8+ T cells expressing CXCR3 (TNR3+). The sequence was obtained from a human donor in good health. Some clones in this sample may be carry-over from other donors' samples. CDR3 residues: CASSLRGTYGYTF.